This record covers a single TCR beta chain. Those patients with uncontrolled infection, other autoimmune disease, pregnancy or lactation were excluded. CDR1 is MNHEY, CDR2 SMNVEV, per germline (reference sequence). Trimming stripped 1 base from V and 1 base from J, with 10 bases between. The CDR3 contains 16 residues. The sample belongs to a study of T cells in Graves' hyperthyroidism and ophthalmopathy. TCR beta CDR3 regions were amplified from RNA transcripts. A first-round RT-PCR of the TCR CDR3 used the HTBI primer set. TCRdb called the multiplex PCR reads again in MiXCR, with one record for every CDR3 protein. The table records hundreds of thousands of distinct CDR3 sequences, around 13% of them present only once.

This TCR came from a woman aged 40 to 55 with Graves' hyperthyroidism. The chain links TRBV27 to TRBJ2-2, with D perhaps being TRBD1 or TRBD2 (6 bases each). The specimen sequenced was blood. The CDR3 DNA is TGTGCCAGCAGTTTATTCGGGGGCAGGAACACCGGGGAGCTGTTTTTT. Amino acid sequence: CASSLFGGRNTGELFF.